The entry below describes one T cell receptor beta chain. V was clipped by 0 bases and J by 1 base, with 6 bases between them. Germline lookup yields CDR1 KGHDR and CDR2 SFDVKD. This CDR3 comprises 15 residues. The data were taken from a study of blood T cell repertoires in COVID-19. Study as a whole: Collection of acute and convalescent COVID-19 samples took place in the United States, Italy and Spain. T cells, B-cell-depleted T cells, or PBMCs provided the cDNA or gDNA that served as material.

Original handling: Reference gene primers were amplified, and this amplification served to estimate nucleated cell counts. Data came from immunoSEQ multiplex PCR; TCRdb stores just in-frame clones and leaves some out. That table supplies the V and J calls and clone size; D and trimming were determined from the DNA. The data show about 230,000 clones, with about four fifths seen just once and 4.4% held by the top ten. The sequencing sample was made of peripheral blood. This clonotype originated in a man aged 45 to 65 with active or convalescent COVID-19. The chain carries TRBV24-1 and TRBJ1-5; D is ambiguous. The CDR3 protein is CATSDLTLSNQPQHF. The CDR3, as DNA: TGTGCCACCAGTGATTTGACATTGAGCAATCAGCCCCAGCATTTT.